This T cell receptor (beta chain) was identified during a study of T-cell reconstitution after alpha-beta-depleted transplantation in children listed by TCRdb under 2016. In the study overall: T-cell immune reconstitution after TCRalphabeta/CD19-depleted allogeneic hematopoietic cell transplantation in children was quantitatively tracked in the study by means of TCR repertoire profiling. What the study reported, not specific to this receptor: In some patients, the high TCRbeta diversity seen at day 60 was put down to recipient T cells and intrathymic progenitors that had survived conditioning. About two months after transplant, the apparently early recovery of alphabetaT-cell counts reportedly depended on just several hundred clones that had expanded rapidly and came from non-depleted graft cells. Hyperexpanded clone frequencies declined over subsequent months; after one year, T-cell counts and TCRbeta diversity were mostly attributed to newly produced T cells.

Interpreted using the paper, the treatment or condition label stands for: allogeneic hematopoietic cell transplantation with graft depleted of TCRalphabeta T cells and CD19 B cells. The children who served as transplant recipients had been given grafts of TCRalphabeta/CD19-depleted allogeneic hematopoietic cells. Library prep was done by PCR. The instrument given in TCRdb is Illumina HiSeq 2500. Molecular barcoding was employed in the preparation of TCR libraries, with unique molecular identifiers being used to normalize TCRbeta repertoire quantification. In TCRdb, the public reads were trimmed at Q25 with fastp and aligned with MiXCR, with productive beta chains retained. Rows are combined by CDR3 protein, so each entry shows the most common genes and DNA. The sample yields fewer than 350,000 distinct CDR3 sequences; more than 9% were counted once. The top ten clonotypes cover about 20% of the sample.

Compared with germline, V lacks 5 bases and J lacks 6 bases; bases without a gene match: 9. The CDR3 runs 13 amino acids, cysteine and phenylalanine included. The sequence is cut down to CDR3 DNA, 39 bases in frame from base 1. The germline V gene (reference sequence) provides CDR1 DFQATT and CDR2 SNEGSKA. This clonotype was detected many times. The target of this receptor is not known. The record has no base qualities; no much larger clone is one base away. This sequence uses TRBV20-1 and TRBJ1-1; a stretch of 7 junction bases matches TRBD1. The clonotype was recovered from a male patient aged 2-15 years who had a stem cell transplant for chronic granulomatous disease, so the T cells may come from the graft donor. The specimen comprised peripheral blood, sampled 180 days after TCRalphabeta/CD19-depleted stem cell transplant. The encoded CDR3 is CSARGGGEAEAFF. In nucleotide form, the sequence is TGCAGTGCTCGGGGAGGGGGCGAGGCTGAAGCTTTCTTT.